This T cell receptor beta chain was profiled in a study of cytomegalovirus exposure and HLA in healthy donors. Broader study findings: Excluded were some V segments that proved indistinguishable, including TRBV6-2 and TRBV6-3. TCR beta sequences reportedly predicted most subjects' HLA-A and HLA-B alleles accurately. A further, later analysis showed that HLA-associated TCR beta chains (compared with equally common others) were more clonally expanded. Later work found most CMV-associated TCR beta chains apparently HLA-restricted.

Primers for the PCR totalled 60 Vbeta and 13 Jbeta. The assay was immunoSEQ multiplex PCR, and TCRdb's table has in-frame clones only and misses some. The table shows 63,000 or so clones, with about 76% occurring only once. On this clone: Its antigen is still unknown.

The CDR3 covers 15 residues. The V segment lost 6 bases and the J segment 0 bases; nucleotides outside the gene matches: 1. Per germline, CDR1 MNHNS and CDR2 SASEGT. The specimen was PBMCs. The chain recombines TRBV6-1 with TRBJ1-3, with TRBD1 identical over 11 bases. This sequence was found in a man aged 50 or older in good health and CMV-seronegative. CDR3 nucleotide sequence: TGTGCCAGCAGGGGACAGGGGGTCTCTGGAAACACCATATATTTT. Translating gives CASRGQGVSGNTIYF.